The TCR beta chain described here comes from a study of blood T cell repertoires in COVID-19. Study information: COVID-19 samples from acute and convalescent phases originated in the United States, Italy and Spain. PBMCs, B-cell-depleted T cells, or T cells were the source of the cDNA or gDNA that made up the material.

As originally analysed: Estimation of nucleated cell counts was performed using reference gene primer amplification. The data were produced by immunoSEQ multiplex PCR, yet TCRdb's version contains in-frame clones alone and is incomplete. V, J and clone size derive from that table, while D and trimming were established from the DNA sequence. Here the sample spans 100,000 to 150,000 clones, less than 90% being singletons. The CDR3 has 13 residues. The ends lost 6 bases at V and 5 bases at J; junction bases unmatched: 7. The sequenced sample was peripheral blood. This TCR came from a man in his 60s with acute or convalescent COVID-19. The genes are TRBV12-3 or TRBV12-4 and TRBJ2-7; 7 nucleotides agree with TRBD1. The CDR3 loop is CASRTTGYHEQYF. CDR3 sequence (DNA): TGTGCCAGCAGGACGACAGGGTACCACGAGCAGTACTTC.